This entry concerns a single T cell receptor (beta chain). No antigen is known for it. The PCR had 60 Vbeta and 13 Jbeta primers. Method: immunoSEQ multiplex PCR; TCRdb's copy keeps in-frame clones and lacks some. The repertoire holds about 160,000 clones, with 65% to 80% as singletons. This entry comes from a study of cytomegalovirus exposure and HLA in healthy donors. Overall study context: Earlier, 100 million to 120 million unique TCR beta sequences were recovered from around 200 million T cells by an analysis.

CDR1 is PRHDT and CDR2 is FYEKMQ in the germline V gene (reference sequence). The CDR3 spans 18 residues. The V gene lost 5 bases and the J gene lost 0 bases, with 21 bases spanning the gap. General study results and limits: There were some V segments, including TRBV6-2 and TRBV6-3, excluded as indistinguishable. Common viral pathogens seemed to be connected with several of the most significant clusters, according to a later analysis.

V gene TRBV13 combines with J gene TRBJ2-3, with TRBD2 as a possible D gene (6 bases). The sample comprised PBMCs. This TCR was recovered from a man aged 35 to 55 in good health and CMV-seronegative. CDR3 region: CASSRRSGPMLSTDTQYF. Here the CDR3 DNA reads TGTGCCAGCAGCCGCAGGAGCGGGCCTATGCTTAGCACAGATACGCAGTATTTT.